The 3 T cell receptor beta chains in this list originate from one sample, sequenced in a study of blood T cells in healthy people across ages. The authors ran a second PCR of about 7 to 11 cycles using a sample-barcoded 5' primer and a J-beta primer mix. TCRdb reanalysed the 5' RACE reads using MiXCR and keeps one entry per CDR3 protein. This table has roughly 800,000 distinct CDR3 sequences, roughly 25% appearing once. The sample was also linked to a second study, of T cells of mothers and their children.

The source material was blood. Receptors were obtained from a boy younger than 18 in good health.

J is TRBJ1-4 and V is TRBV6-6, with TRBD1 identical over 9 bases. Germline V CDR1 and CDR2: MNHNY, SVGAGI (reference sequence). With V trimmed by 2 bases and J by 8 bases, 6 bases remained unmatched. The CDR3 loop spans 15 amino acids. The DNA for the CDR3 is TGTGCCAGCAGTTACAGGGACAGGGTGGGCGAAAAACTGTTTTTT. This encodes CASSYRDRVGEKLFF.

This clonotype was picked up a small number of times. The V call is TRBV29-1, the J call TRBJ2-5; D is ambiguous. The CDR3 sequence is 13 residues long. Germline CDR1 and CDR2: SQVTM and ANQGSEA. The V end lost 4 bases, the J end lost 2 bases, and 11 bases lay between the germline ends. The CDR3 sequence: CSVGVTLQETQYF. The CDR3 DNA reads TGCAGCGTTGGTGTCACCTTACAAGAGACCCAGTACTTC.

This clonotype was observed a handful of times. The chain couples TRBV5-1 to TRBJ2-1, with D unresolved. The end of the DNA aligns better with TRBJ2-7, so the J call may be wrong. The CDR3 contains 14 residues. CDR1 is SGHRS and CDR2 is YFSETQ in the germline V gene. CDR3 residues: CASSLEGRIYEQYF. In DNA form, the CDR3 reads TGCGCCAGCAGCTTGGAAGGCAGGATCTACGAGCAGTACTTC.